Listed here are 2 T cell receptor beta chains from one sample, sequenced in a study of cytomegalovirus exposure and HLA in healthy donors. The study ran its PCR with 60 Vbeta and 13 Jbeta primers. Measured with immunoSEQ multiplex PCR; TCRdb has only the in-frame clones, and not every one. Counted here are 150,000 to 200,000 clones, 70% to 80% occurring once; the ten biggest clones make up less than 1.2%. Specimen: PBMCs. Receptors were obtained from a woman in her thirties or forties in good health and CMV-seronegative.

The rearrangement joins TRBV7-6 to TRBJ2-7, with no clear D. This CDR3 has 15 amino acids. Germline V gene data show CDR1 as SGHVS and CDR2 as FNYEAQ. V lost 5 bases, J lost 3 bases, and 17 bases lay in between. The CDR3 loop reads CASSRDNRKIYEQYF. The CDR3 coding sequence is TGTGCCAGCAGCCGAGACAACAGAAAAATCTACGAGCAGTACTTC.

V and J are TRBV5-4 and TRBJ2-2; 10 bases fit TRBD1. The V gene's germline CDR1 is SGHNT and CDR2 YYREEE (reference sequence). This CDR3 contains 15 residues. The trim removed 4 bases at V and 7 bases at J, leaving 7 bases unmatched. This CDR3 is CASSTDRGQNGELFF. The CDR3 DNA follows: TGTGCCAGCAGCACCGACAGGGGGCAGAACGGGGAGCTGTTTTTT.